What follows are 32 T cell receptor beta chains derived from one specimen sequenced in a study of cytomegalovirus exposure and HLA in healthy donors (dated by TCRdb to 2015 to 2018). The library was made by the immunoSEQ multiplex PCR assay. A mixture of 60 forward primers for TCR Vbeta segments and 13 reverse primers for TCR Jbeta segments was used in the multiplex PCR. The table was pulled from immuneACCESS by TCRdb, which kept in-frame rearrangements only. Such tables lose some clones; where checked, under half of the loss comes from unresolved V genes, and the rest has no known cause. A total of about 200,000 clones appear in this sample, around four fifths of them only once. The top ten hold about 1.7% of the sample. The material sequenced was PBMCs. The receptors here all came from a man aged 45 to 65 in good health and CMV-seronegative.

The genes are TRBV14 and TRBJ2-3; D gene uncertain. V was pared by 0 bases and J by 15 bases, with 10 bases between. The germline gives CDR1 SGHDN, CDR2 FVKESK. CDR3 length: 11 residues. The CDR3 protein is CASSQDSGLYF. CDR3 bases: TGTGCCAGCAGCCAAGACAGTGGTCTCTATTTT.

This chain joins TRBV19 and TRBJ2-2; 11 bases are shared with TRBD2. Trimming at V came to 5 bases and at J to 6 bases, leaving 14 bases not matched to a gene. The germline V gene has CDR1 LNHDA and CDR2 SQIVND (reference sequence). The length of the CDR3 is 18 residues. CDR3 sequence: CASSGVGLAGGIPGELFF. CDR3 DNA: TGTGCCAGTAGTGGTGTCGGGCTAGCGGGAGGAATCCCCGGGGAGCTGTTTTTT.

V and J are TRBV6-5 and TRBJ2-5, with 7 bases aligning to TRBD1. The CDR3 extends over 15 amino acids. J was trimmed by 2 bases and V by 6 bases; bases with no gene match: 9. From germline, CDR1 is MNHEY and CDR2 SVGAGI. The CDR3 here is CASSSQGTVQETQYF. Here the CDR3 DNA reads TGTGCCAGCAGCTCCCAGGGGACAGTTCAAGAGACCCAGTACTTC.

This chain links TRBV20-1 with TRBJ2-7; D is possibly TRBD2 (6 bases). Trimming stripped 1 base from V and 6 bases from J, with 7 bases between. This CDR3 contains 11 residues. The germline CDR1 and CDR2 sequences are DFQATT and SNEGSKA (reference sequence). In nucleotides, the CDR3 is TGCAGTGCTAGAGGTAGCGGCGAGCAGTACTTC. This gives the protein CSARGSGEQYF.

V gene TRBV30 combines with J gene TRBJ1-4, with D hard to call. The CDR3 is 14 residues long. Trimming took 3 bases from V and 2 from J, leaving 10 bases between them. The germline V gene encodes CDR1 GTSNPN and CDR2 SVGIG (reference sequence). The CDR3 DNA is TGTGCCTGGAGGGTGTATCGGACTAATGAAAAACTGTTTTTT. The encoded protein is CAWRVYRTNEKLFF.

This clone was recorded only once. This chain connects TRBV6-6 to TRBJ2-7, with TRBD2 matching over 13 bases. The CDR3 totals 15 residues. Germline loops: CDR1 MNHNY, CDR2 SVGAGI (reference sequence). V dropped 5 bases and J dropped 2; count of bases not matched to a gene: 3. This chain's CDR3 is CASSKTSGGTYEQYF. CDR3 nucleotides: TGTGCCAGCAGTAAGACTAGCGGGGGGACCTACGAGCAGTACTTC.

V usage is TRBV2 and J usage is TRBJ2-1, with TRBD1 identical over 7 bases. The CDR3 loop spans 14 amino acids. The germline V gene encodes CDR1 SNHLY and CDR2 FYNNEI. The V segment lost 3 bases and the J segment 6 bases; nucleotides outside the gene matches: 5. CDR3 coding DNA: TGTGCCAGCAGTGATCGGACAGGCCCCAATGAGCAGTTCTTC. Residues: CASSDRTGPNEQFF.

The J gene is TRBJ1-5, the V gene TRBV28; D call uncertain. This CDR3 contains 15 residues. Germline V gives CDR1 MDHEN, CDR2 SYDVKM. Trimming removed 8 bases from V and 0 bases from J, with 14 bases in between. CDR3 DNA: TGTGCCAGCGAGACCGCAGGATATAGCAATCAGCCCCAGCATTTT. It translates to CASETAGYSNQPQHF.

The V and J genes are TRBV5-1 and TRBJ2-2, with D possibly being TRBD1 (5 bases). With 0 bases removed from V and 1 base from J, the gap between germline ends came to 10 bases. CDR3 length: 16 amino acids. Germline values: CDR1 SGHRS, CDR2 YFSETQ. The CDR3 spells CASSLEAGKNTGELFF. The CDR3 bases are TGCGCCAGCAGCTTGGAGGCAGGGAAGAACACCGGGGAGCTGTTTTTT.

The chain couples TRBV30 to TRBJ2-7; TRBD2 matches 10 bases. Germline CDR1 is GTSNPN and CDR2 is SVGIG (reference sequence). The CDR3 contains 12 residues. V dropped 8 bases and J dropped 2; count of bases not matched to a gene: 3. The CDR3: CAHGLAAYEQYF. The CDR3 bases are TGTGCCCATGGACTAGCGGCCTACGAGCAGTACTTC.

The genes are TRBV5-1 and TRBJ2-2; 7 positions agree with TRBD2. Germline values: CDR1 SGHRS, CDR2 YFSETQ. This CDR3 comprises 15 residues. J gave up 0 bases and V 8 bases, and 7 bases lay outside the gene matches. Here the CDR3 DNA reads TGCGCCAGTTACCGGGACTACCCGAACACCGGGGAGCTGTTTTTT. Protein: CASYRDYPNTGELFF.

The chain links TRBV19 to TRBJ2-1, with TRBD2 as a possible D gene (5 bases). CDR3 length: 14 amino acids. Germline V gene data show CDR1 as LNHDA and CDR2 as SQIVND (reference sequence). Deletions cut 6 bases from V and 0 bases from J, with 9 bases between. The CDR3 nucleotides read TGTGCCAGTAGAGGTGCGGGCTCCTACAATGAGCAGTTCTTC. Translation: CASRGAGSYNEQFF.

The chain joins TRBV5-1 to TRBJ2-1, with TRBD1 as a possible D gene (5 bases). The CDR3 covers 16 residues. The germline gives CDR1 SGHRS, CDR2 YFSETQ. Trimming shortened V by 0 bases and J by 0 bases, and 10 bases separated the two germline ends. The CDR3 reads CASSLGGTFSYNEQFF. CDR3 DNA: TGCGCCAGCAGCTTGGGGGGCACCTTCTCCTACAATGAGCAGTTCTTC.

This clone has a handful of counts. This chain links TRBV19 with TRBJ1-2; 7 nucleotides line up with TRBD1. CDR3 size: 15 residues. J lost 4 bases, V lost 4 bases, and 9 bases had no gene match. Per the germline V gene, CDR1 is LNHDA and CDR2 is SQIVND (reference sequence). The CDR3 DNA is TGTGCCAGTAGTAGAGGACAGGAAACCACCTATGGCTACACCTTC. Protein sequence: CASSRGQETTYGYTF.

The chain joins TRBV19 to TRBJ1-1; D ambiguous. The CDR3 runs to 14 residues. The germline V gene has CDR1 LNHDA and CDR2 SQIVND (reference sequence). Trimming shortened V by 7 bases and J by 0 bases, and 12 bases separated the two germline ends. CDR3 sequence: CASTPSTMNTEAFF. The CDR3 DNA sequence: TGTGCCAGTACCCCTAGTACCATGAACACTGAAGCTTTCTTT.

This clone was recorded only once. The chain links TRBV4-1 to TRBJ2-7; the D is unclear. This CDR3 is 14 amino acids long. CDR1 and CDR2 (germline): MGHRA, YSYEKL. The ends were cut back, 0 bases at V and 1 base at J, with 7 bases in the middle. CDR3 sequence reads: CASSQEAQSYEQYF. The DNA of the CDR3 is TGCGCCAGCAGCCAAGAAGCACAGTCCTACGAGCAGTACTTC.

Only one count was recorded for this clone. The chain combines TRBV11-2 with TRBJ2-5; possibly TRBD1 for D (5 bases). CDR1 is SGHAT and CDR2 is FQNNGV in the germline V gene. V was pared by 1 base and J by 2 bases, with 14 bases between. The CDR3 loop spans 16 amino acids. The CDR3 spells CASSLGFRGRQETQYF. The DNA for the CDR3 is TGTGCCAGCAGCTTAGGGTTTAGGGGTAGACAAGAGACCCAGTACTTC.

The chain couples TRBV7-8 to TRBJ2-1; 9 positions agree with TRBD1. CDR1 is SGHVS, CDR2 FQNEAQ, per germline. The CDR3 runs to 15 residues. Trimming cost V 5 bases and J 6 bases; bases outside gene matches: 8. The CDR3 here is CASSPTGTGTNEQFF. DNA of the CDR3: TGTGCCAGCAGCCCTACCGGGACAGGGACCAATGAGCAGTTCTTC. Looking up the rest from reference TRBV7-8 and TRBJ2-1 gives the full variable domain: GAGVSQSPRYKVAKRGQDVALRCDPISGHVSLFWYQQALGQGPEFLTYFQNEAQLDKSGLPSDRFFAERPEGSVSTLKIQRTQQEDSAVYLCASSPTGTGTNEQFFGPGTRLTVL.

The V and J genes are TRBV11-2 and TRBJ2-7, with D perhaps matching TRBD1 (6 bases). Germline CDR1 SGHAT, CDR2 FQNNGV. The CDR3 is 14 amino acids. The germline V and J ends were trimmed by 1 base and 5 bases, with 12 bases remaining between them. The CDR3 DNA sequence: TGTGCCAGCAGCTTAGGCAGGGGAACGGACGAGCAGTACTTC. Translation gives CASSLGRGTDEQYF.

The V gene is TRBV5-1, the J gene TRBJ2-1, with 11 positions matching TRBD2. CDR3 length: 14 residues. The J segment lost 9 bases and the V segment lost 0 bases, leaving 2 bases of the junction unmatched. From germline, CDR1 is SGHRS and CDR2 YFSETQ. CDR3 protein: CASSLGTSGSEQFF. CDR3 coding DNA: TGCGCCAGCAGCTTGGGAACTAGCGGGAGTGAGCAGTTCTTC.

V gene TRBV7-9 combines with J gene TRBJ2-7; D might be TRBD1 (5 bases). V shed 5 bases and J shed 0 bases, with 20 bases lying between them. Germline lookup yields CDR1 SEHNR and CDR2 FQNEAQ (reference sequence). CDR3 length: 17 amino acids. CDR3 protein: CASSPLPRRTSSYEQYF. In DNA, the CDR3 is TGTGCCAGCAGCCCCCTCCCCAGGCGGACAAGCTCCTACGAGCAGTACTTC.

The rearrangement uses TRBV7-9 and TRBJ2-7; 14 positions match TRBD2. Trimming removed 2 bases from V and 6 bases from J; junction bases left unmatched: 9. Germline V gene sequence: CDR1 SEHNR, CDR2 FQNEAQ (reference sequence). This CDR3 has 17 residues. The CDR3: CASSLKSQGLAGAEQYF. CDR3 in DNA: TGTGCCAGCAGCTTAAAGAGCCAGGGACTAGCGGGAGCCGAGCAGTACTTC.

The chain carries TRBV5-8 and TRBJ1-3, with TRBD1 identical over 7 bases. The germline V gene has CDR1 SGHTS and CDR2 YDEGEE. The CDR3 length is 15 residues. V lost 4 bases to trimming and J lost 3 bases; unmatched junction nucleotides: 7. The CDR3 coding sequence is TGTGCCAGCAGCAAGGAGGGGGCGAATGGAAACACCATATATTTT. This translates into CASSKEGANGNTIYF.

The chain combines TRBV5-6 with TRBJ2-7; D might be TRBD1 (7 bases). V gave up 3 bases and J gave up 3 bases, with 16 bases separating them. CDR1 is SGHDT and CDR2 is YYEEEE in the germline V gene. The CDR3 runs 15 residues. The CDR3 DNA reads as TGTGCCAGCAGCTGGCGGGACAGAGGGAACTACGAGCAGTACTTC. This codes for CASSWRDRGNYEQYF.

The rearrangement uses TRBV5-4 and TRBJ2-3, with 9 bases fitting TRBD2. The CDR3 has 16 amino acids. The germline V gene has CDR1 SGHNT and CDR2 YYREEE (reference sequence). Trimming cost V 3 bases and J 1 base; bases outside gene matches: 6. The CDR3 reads CASSWRLAEGTDTQYF. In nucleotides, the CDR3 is TGTGCCAGCAGCTGGCGACTAGCGGAGGGCACAGATACGCAGTATTTT.

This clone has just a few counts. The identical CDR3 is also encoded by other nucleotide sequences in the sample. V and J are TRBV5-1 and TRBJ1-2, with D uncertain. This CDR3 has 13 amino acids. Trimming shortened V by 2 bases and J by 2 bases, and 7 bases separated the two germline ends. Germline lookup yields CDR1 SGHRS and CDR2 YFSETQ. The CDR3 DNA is TGCGCCAGCAGCTTCGACTCGAACTATGGCTACACCTTC. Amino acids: CASSFDSNYGYTF.

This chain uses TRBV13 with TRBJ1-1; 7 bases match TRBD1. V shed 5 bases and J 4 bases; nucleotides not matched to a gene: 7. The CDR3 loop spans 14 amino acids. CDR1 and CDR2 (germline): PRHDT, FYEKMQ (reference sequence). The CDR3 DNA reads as TGTGCCAGCAGCCCATCAGGGGGACGCACTGAAGCTTTCTTT. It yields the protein CASSPSGGRTEAFF.

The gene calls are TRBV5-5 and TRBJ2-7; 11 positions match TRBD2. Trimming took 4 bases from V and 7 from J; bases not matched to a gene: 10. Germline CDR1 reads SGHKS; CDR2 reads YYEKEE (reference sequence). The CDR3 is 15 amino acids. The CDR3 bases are TGTGCCAGCAGCAAGGCGAACCTAGCGGGAGGTGAGCAGTACTTC. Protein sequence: CASSKANLAGGEQYF.

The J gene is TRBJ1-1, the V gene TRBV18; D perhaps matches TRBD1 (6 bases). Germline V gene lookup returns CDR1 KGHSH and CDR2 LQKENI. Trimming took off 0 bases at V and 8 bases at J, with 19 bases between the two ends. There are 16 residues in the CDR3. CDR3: CASSPPVRGGTSEAFF. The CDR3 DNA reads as TGTGCCAGCTCACCACCGGTAAGGGGGGGGACCTCGGAAGCTTTCTTT.

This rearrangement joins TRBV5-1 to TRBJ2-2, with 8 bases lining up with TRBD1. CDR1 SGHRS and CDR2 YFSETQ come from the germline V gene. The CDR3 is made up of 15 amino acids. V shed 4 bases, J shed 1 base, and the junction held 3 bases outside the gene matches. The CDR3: CASSRDRGNTGELFF. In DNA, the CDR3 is TGCGCCAGCAGCCGCGACAGGGGGAACACCGGGGAGCTGTTTTTT. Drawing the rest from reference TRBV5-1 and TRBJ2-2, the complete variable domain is KAGVTQTPRYLIKTRGQQVTLSCSPISGHRSVSWYQQTPGQGLQFLFEYFSETQRNKGNFPGRFSGRQFSNSRSEMNVSTLELGDSALYLCASSRDRGNTGELFFGEGSRLTVL.

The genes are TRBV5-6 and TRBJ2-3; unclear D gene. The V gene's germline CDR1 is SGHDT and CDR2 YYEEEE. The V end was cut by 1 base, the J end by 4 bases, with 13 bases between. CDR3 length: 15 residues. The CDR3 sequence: CASSLSPGLADTQYF. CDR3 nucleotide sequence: TGTGCCAGCAGCTTGAGCCCGGGTTTGGCAGATACGCAGTATTTT.

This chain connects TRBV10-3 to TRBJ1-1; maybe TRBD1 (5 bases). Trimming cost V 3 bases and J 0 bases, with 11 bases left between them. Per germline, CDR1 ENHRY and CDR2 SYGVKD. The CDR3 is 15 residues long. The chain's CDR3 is CAISEQVLMNTEAFF. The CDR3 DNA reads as TGTGCCATCAGTGAACAGGTACTTATGAACACTGAAGCTTTCTTT.